This passage covers 13 T cell receptor beta chains from one sample sequenced in a study of shared clonotypes between healthy human individuals. Some clones are missing from TCRdb's copy, which holds only in-frame ones; the method was immunoSEQ multiplex PCR. Among around 600,000 clones listed, approximately 97% were seen once. The specimen was naive CD4+ T cells sorted from blood. Noted subset: CD45RA+ positively selected. Every receptor here comes from a woman under 40 in good health.

This clone appeared a single time. The rearrangement joins TRBV7-8 to TRBJ2-5, with 12 bases aligning to TRBD2. Germline V gene data show CDR1 as SGHVS and CDR2 as FQNEAQ. There are 15 residues in the CDR3. Losses at the gene ends were 4 bases for V and 2 bases for J; bases not matched to a gene: 2. The CDR3 DNA is TGTGCCAGCAGCTGGGGACTAGCGGGTCAAGAGACCCAGTACTTC. Translated: CASSWGLAGQETQYF.

This rearrangement joins TRBV18 to TRBJ1-1; 9 nucleotides line up with TRBD1. With 1 base clipped from V and 5 bases from J, the junction kept 2 bases outside the gene matches. Germline lookup yields CDR1 KGHSH and CDR2 LQKENI. This CDR3 has 14 amino acids. As DNA, the CDR3 is TGTGCCAGCTCACCACGACAGGGGGAAACTGAAGCTTTCTTT. As protein: CASSPRQGETEAFF.

The V and J genes are TRBV5-1 and TRBJ1-2; perhaps TRBD1 as D (5 bases). V lost 4 bases and J 0 bases, leaving 13 bases between the germline ends. This CDR3 comprises 15 residues. CDR1 SGHRS and CDR2 YFSETQ come from the germline V gene. CDR3 sequence reads: CASSDKGLANYGYTF. The CDR3 DNA sequence: TGCGCCAGCAGCGACAAGGGACTAGCTAACTATGGCTACACCTTC.

This sequence joins TRBV5-4 and TRBJ1-1; D call uncertain. This CDR3 region has 18 residues. V dropped 0 bases and J dropped 1 base, with 19 bases sitting between them. The germline gives CDR1 SGHNT, CDR2 YYREEE (reference sequence). CDR3 nucleotide sequence: TGTGCCAGCAGCTTGGGTCCACCTGATCCGGGAAGGAACACTGAAGCTTTCTTT. Translating gives CASSLGPPDPGRNTEAFF.

The CDR3 DNA is TGTGCCAGCAGCAAAGGGCGGTCCCAGTACTTC. This gives the protein CASSKGRSQYF. This rearrangement joins TRBV14 to TRBJ2-5; no definite D call. Trimming removed 5 bases from V and 9 bases from J, with 10 bases in between. The CDR3 has 11 amino acids. The germline V gene has CDR1 SGHDN and CDR2 FVKESK.

This rearrangement joins TRBV2 to TRBJ2-1, with D possibly matching TRBD2 (5 bases). Trimming pared 6 bases from V and 5 bases from J, leaving 14 bases between. Germline CDR1 SNHLY, CDR2 FYNNEI. CDR3 length: 14 amino acids. The CDR3 loop is CASSYGGAHNEQFF. The DNA for the CDR3 is TGTGCCAGCAGCTACGGAGGCGCCCACAATGAGCAGTTCTTC.

Worth noting for this clone: This same CDR3 is encoded by further DNA sequences in the sample. V is TRBV19 and J is TRBJ2-1; D might be TRBD2 (6 bases). Germline CDR1 and CDR2: LNHDA and SQIVND (reference sequence). The CDR3 is 15 residues long. The V end lost 2 bases, the J end lost 1 base, and 9 bases lay between the germline ends. The DNA for the CDR3 is TGTGCCAGTAGTATAATCGCGGGATCCTACAATGAGCAGTTCTTC. It yields the protein CASSIIAGSYNEQFF.

This sequence joins TRBV6-6 and TRBJ1-2; D is possibly TRBD1 (6 bases). The CDR3 is 14 residues long. The V and J ends lost 0 bases and 5 bases respectively, with 10 bases between them. The germline gives CDR1 MNHNY, CDR2 SVGAGI (reference sequence). The CDR3, as DNA: TGTGCCAGCAGTTACTCCACAGGGTTTTATGGCTACACCTTC. Protein sequence: CASSYSTGFYGYTF.

The V gene is TRBV10-1, the J gene TRBJ2-2; D is unresolved. The CDR3 extends over 14 amino acids. Germline V gene lookup returns CDR1 WNHNN and CDR2 SYGVQD (reference sequence). V was shortened by 0 bases and J by 6 bases, with 8 bases between the two germline ends. The CDR3 DNA reads TGCGCCAGCAGTGAGTCGGGCAGGCCCGGGGAGCTGTTTTTT. Translating gives CASSESGRPGELFF.

V is TRBV19 and J is TRBJ1-2; D perhaps matches TRBD1 (6 bases). The V end was cut by 9 bases, the J end by 3 bases, with 14 bases between. Germline V gene lookup returns CDR1 LNHDA and CDR2 SQIVND (reference sequence). The CDR3 runs to 13 residues. The CDR3 bases are TGTGCCAGCACACACAGGGTACACTATGGCTACACCTTC. It encodes CASTHRVHYGYTF.

The genes are TRBV19 and TRBJ2-2; 14 bases are shared with TRBD2. The germline V gene has CDR1 LNHDA and CDR2 SQIVND (reference sequence). This CDR3 has 17 amino acids. The V and J ends lost 6 bases and 6 bases, in that order; junction bases with no gene match: 9. The CDR3 here is CASRRLAGGWDSGELFF. The CDR3 nucleotides are TGTGCCAGTAGGAGACTAGCGGGAGGGTGGGATTCCGGGGAGCTGTTTTTT.

The table lists this clone with a count of one. The V call is TRBV6-5, the J call TRBJ2-2; no clear D. V lost 6 bases and J lost 2, with 13 bases in between. CDR3 length: 15 amino acids. CDR1 and CDR2 (germline): MNHEY, SVGAGI. The CDR3 region has the DNA TGTGCCAGCAGATGGCAGGAGCAAAACACCGGGGAGCTGTTTTTT. Residues: CASRWQEQNTGELFF.

The rearrangement links TRBV18 to TRBJ2-7; D is unclear. Germline-derived CDR1 and CDR2 are KGHSH and LQKENI. V was cut by 8 bases and J by 3 bases, with 11 bases left in between. The CDR3 length is 12 residues. The CDR3 DNA reads TGTGCCAGCGGGCCAATCCGCTACGAGCAGTACTTC. Its protein product is CASGPIRYEQYF.